A single sample is the source of the 21 T cell receptor beta chains below, sequenced in a study of cytomegalovirus exposure and HLA in healthy donors. PCR employed 60 Vbeta and 13 Jbeta primers. TCRdb keeps only in-frame clones here, not all; method: immunoSEQ multiplex PCR. Of some 180,000 clones listed, over 9.5% were seen once; the top ten hold about 7.8%. Sequencing was performed on PBMCs. These receptors all come from a man between 45 and 60 years old in good health and CMV-seropositive.

The V gene is TRBV6-1, the J gene TRBJ2-5; 8 bases are shared with TRBD1. CDR1 and CDR2 from the germline V gene are MNHNS and SASEGT. V shed 0 bases and J 4 bases; nucleotides not matched to a gene: 13. The CDR3 is 18 amino acids. The CDR3 DNA is TGTGCCAGCAGTGAAGCTAATTTTTGGACAGGGCTGCGAGAGACCCAGTACTTC. It is translated as CASSEANFWTGLRETQYF.

Worth noting for this clone: An end of the junction does not agree with germline; a read error may underlie this. Other DNA variants within this sample encode the same CDR3. This chain connects TRBV6-5 to TRBJ1-1, with 8 bases identical to TRBD1. In germline, CDR1 is MNHEY, CDR2 SVGAGI. The CDR3 sequence is 14 residues long. Here the CDR3 DNA reads TGTGCCAGCAGTCGACAGGGGCGGAACACTGAGGCTTTCTTT. It encodes CASSRQGRNTEAFF.

The V and J genes are TRBV25-1 and TRBJ1-6, with D hard to call. Per the germline V gene, CDR1 is MGHDK and CDR2 is SYGVNS. CDR3 length: 11 residues. Trimming stripped 8 bases from V and 5 bases from J, with 4 bases between. CDR3 in amino acids: CASRDNSPLHF. Here the CDR3 DNA reads TGTGCCAGCCGGGATAATTCACCCCTCCACTTT.

This clone turned up a few times. CDR3 DNA sequence: TGTGCCAGCAGCGCTGAGGAGACTACCTACAATGAGCAGTTCTTC. Translating gives CASSAEETTYNEQFF. The chain recombines TRBV11-3 with TRBJ2-1, with a weak D call TRBD2 (5 bases). The V gene lost 5 bases and the J gene lost 2 bases, with 13 bases spanning the gap. Germline loops: CDR1 SGHNT, CDR2 YENEEA. CDR3 length: 15 amino acids.

This clone was found a few times. The J gene is TRBJ1-3, the V gene TRBV6-5; 7 nucleotides align to TRBD1. The CDR3 sequence is 15 residues long. J was trimmed by 5 bases and V by 0 bases; bases with no gene match: 4. Germline CDR1 reads MNHEY; CDR2 reads SVGAGI. The CDR3 region is CASSYSQGVRNTIYF. The DNA for the CDR3 is TGTGCCAGCAGTTACTCCCAGGGGGTGAGAAACACCATATATTTT.

DNA for the CDR3: TGTGCCAGCAGCAGCCCGGGCCCCTCACCCGGGGCGAACACCGGGGAGCTGTTTTTT. This translates into CASSSPGPSPGANTGELFF. This chain uses TRBV21-1 with TRBJ2-2; the table names TRBD2, a call not compared with the DNA. TRBV21-1 constitutes a pseudogene. CDR3 length equals 19 residues.

This clone appeared a few times. The chain uses TRBV7-8 and TRBJ1-2; TRBD1 matches at 7 bases. Germline-derived CDR1 and CDR2 are SGHVS and FQNEAQ. The CDR3 is made up of 16 amino acids. Trimming cost V 5 bases and J 6 bases; bases outside gene matches: 15. CDR3 protein: CASSRGLGQPSNGYTF. In DNA form, the CDR3 reads TGTGCCAGCAGCCGAGGGTTGGGACAGCCAAGTAATGGCTACACCTTC.

The chain combines TRBV5-5 with TRBJ1-2, with D possibly matching TRBD1 (6 bases). V dropped 3 bases and J dropped 4 bases, with 19 bases sitting between them. The CDR3 totals 16 residues. Germline V lookup: CDR1 SGHKS, CDR2 YYEKEE (reference sequence). CDR3 DNA sequence: TGTGCCAGCAGCTCTACGGGGGAAGGGGGGGTCTATGGCTACACCTTC. It translates to CASSSTGEGGVYGYTF.

There are a few counts of this clone. This chain uses TRBV6-1 with TRBJ2-5; 9 positions match TRBD1. Germline lookup yields CDR1 MNHNS and CDR2 SASEGT. The V and J ends lost 4 bases and 5 bases, in that order; junction bases with no gene match: 5. The length of the CDR3 is 14 residues. In nucleotides, the CDR3 is TGTGCCAGCAGTGTCGGGACAGGGATCGAGACCCAGTACTTC. Protein sequence: CASSVGTGIETQYF.

The chain is built from TRBV6-6 and TRBJ1-2, with D tentatively TRBD1 (5 bases). This CDR3 spans 16 amino acids. Germline-derived CDR1 and CDR2 are MNHNY and SVGAGI (reference sequence). Trimming left V 0 bases short and J 0 bases short, with 11 bases between. CDR3 in amino acids: CASSYSVTAANYGYTF. CDR3 coding DNA: TGTGCCAGCAGTTACTCGGTGACAGCCGCTAACTATGGCTACACCTTC.

The gene calls are TRBV7-9 and TRBJ2-3, with 12 nucleotides matching TRBD2. With V trimmed by 6 bases and J by 0 bases, 10 bases remained unmatched. Germline V gene data show CDR1 as SEHNR and CDR2 as FQNEAQ (reference sequence). The CDR3 is made up of 18 amino acids. The CDR3 protein is CASSPLAGGATSTDTQYF. As DNA, the CDR3 is TGTGCCAGCAGTCCACTAGCGGGGGGTGCTACTAGCACAGATACGCAGTATTTT.

The genes are TRBV5-1 and TRBJ2-7, with TRBD2 as a possible D gene (6 bases). Looked up from germline, CDR1 is SGHRS and CDR2 is YFSETQ. The CDR3 is 15 residues long. The V and J ends lost 3 bases and 1 base respectively, with 14 bases between them. CDR3 in amino acids: CASSSGTPASYEQYF. Written as DNA, the CDR3 is TGCGCCAGCAGCTCCGGGACTCCCGCGTCCTACGAGCAGTACTTC.

J is TRBJ2-3 and V is TRBV19, with TRBD2 matching over 13 bases. The CDR3 covers 15 residues. Germline lookup yields CDR1 LNHDA and CDR2 SQIVND (reference sequence). The trim removed 8 bases at V and 2 bases at J, leaving 4 bases unmatched. CDR3 sequence reads: CASRLAGGPTDTQYF. For the CDR3, the DNA is TGTGCCAGTCGACTAGCGGGGGGCCCCACAGATACGCAGTATTTT.

A few counts support this clone. The rearrangement joins TRBV6-5 to TRBJ2-5, with 9 bases matching TRBD1. Germline V gene sequence: CDR1 MNHEY, CDR2 SVGAGI. V trimming: 2 bases; J trimming: 7 bases; junction bases outside the gene matches: 5. The CDR3 runs to 14 residues. CDR3 loop: CASSYPDRGGTQYF. The CDR3 nucleotides are TGTGCCAGCAGTTACCCGGACAGGGGAGGGACCCAGTACTTC.

The V call is TRBV12-5, the J call TRBJ1-2; D gene unclear. CDR3 length: 12 residues. V was trimmed by 7 bases and J by 5 bases, leaving 11 bases between them. In germline, CDR1 is LGHNT, CDR2 FRNRAP. CDR3 sequence: CASAPGGYGYTF. CDR3 coding DNA: TGTGCTAGTGCCCCGGGAGGTTATGGCTACACCTTC.

The chain links TRBV5-4 to TRBJ2-5; D remains ambiguous. CDR1 is SGHNT, CDR2 YYREEE, per germline (reference sequence). Trimming cost V 5 bases and J 0 bases, with 8 bases left between them. This CDR3 spans 13 amino acids. CDR3 sequence reads: CASSFRDQETQYF. DNA of the CDR3: TGTGCCAGCAGTTTCCGGGACCAAGAGACCCAGTACTTC.

This clone was counted a few times. This chain joins TRBV30 and TRBJ1-5; D remains unclear. This CDR3 is 13 amino acids long. Trimming shortened V by 2 bases and J by 5 bases, and 10 bases separated the two germline ends. Germline assignment: CDR1 GTSNPN and CDR2 SVGIG (reference sequence). For the CDR3, the DNA is TGTGCCTGGAGTCATGAGGTTTATCAGCCCCAGCATTTT. Encoded protein: CAWSHEVYQPQHF. The entire variable domain, with the rest obtained from reference TRBV30 and TRBJ1-5, is as follows: SQTIHQWPATLVQPVGSPLSLECTVEGTSNPNLYWYRQAAGRGLQLLFYSVGIGQISSEVPQNLSASRPQDRQFILSSKKLLLSDSGFYLCAWSHEVYQPQHFGDGTRLSIL.

The table lists this clone with a few counts. The J gene is TRBJ2-7, the V gene TRBV7-2; 11 bases fit TRBD2. V dropped 1 base and J dropped 3; count of bases not matched to a gene: 5. The CDR3 length is 16 residues. Germline CDR1 SGHTA, CDR2 FQGNSA. The CDR3: CASSLELAGEGYEQYF. The CDR3 DNA reads as TGTGCCAGCAGCTTAGAACTAGCGGGGGAAGGCTACGAGCAGTACTTC.

The rearrangement joins TRBV11-3 to TRBJ1-1; D uncertain. Germline V gene lookup returns CDR1 SGHNT and CDR2 YENEEA. CDR3 size: 12 residues. V was trimmed by 3 bases and J by 1 base, leaving 3 bases between them. In DNA, the CDR3 is TGTGCCAGCAGCTTCTCGAACACTGAAGCTTTCTTT. This translates into CASSFSNTEAFF.

This clone was counted between two and nine times. The V call is TRBV25-1, the J call TRBJ2-5; TRBD1 agrees at 8 bases. CDR3 length: 14 amino acids. The ends lost 2 bases at V and 4 bases at J; junction bases unmatched: 3. The germline gives CDR1 MGHDK, CDR2 SYGVNS. The CDR3 loop is CASSEDRGVETQYF. DNA of the CDR3: TGTGCCAGCAGTGAAGACAGGGGAGTAGAGACCCAGTACTTC. The full variable domain, rest sourced from reference TRBV25-1 and TRBJ2-5, is EADIYQTPRYLVIGTGKKITLECSQTMGHDKMYWYQQDPGMELHLIHYSYGVNSTEKGDLSSESTVSRIRTEHFPLTLESARPSHTSQYLCASSEDRGVETQYFGPGTRLLVL.

This clone came up a few times. The V and J genes are TRBV2 and TRBJ1-2, with 7 positions matching TRBD1. The CDR3 runs to 12 residues. Germline CDR1 reads SNHLY; CDR2 reads FYNNEI. After removal of 6 bases from V and 6 bases from J, the junction contained 4 bases not matched to a gene. Written as DNA, the CDR3 is TGTGCCAGCAGCCTCCAGGGGGATGGCTACACCTTC. Translating gives CASSLQGDGYTF. Variable domain in full (rest from reference TRBV2 and TRBJ1-2): EPEVTQTPSHQVTQMGQEVILRCVPISNHLYFYWYRQILGQKVEFLVSFYNNEISEKSEIFDDQFSVERPDGSNFTLKIRSTKLEDSAMYFCASSLQGDGYTFGSGTRLTVV.